Below, one T cell receptor beta chain is given with its context. The target of this receptor is not known. No base quality values were provided; no much bigger clone lies one nucleotide off. The cohort was made up of 666 healthy bone marrow donors. All cohort members were sampled while nominally healthy, although unrecorded immune exposures were likely present. The donor was CMV seropositive and was included in the group of about 290 seropositive cohort members. A peripheral blood sample was provided by each donor, and peripheral blood mononuclear cells were used for TCR beta sequencing. Genomic DNA was extracted from the blood cell samples with the Qiagen DNeasy Blood Extraction Kit. Libraries were made using the immunoSEQ multiplex PCR assay. A mixture of 60 forward primers for TCR Vbeta segments and 13 reverse primers for TCR Jbeta segments was used in the multiplex PCR. The CDR3 region of rearranged TCR beta genes was amplified from genomic DNA by a multiplex PCR assay. Amplified TCR beta libraries were sequenced as 87-base-pair reads on the Illumina HiSeq System. The source study handled its data this way. A later analysis counted approximately 74 million unique TCR beta chains across the 550 to 750 repertoires, and roughly 9.9 million of these chains were shared by at least two donors. Raw reads were error-corrected and collapsed into unique sequences by a nearest-neighbor algorithm in which closely related sequences were merged to remove PCR and sequencing errors. CDR3 sequences were aligned to IMGT reference sequences to assign V, D and J gene segments. For a sequence to be retained, a match of at least six nucleotides was required to both a V gene segment and a J gene segment. Rearrangements were classified as productive when the CDR3 lacked stop codons and remained in frame with V and J, and all other rearrangements were classified as non-productive. CDR3 was defined according to IMGT convention as the region running from the second conserved V-encoded cysteine to the conserved J-encoded phenylalanine. In an earlier analysis of around 640 of the donors, sequences lacking an unambiguous match to a single V gene segment were excluded. An earlier analysis of several hundred of the donors called V segments functional above 56.7% productive rearrangements and segregating when the between-donor standard deviation exceeded 5%. A statistical classification framework was built for diagnosing cytomegalovirus status from the catalog of TCR beta chain sequences. V and J gene assignment, in a later analysis, came from comparing TCR nucleotide sequences with IMGT/GENE-DB human TR gene sequences. A later analysis assigned CDR3 sequences and most-parsimonious VDJ recombination scenarios with the TCRdist pipeline. A later analysis defined each TCR beta chain by its CDR3 amino acid sequence plus V-gene family, and excluded reads lacking a unique V-gene family. To address suspected cross-contamination and a sequencing artifact, a later analysis removed over 500 highly shared, low-generation-probability nucleotide sequences. In a later analysis, a clonal expansion index for each public chain was calculated from normalized within-repertoire ranks of inferred template counts. Generation probabilities in a later analysis came from a VDJ recombination model fitted to out-of-frame rearrangements, and those results were checked against IGoR. Hypergeometric tests were used in a later analysis to score TCR-TCR, TCR-HLA and TCR-CMV co-occurrence, with a repertoire-size bias correction applied to the TCR pairs. To estimate false discovery rates, a later analysis permuted the HLA or CMV assignments 20 times. In a later analysis, co-occurring TCRs were grouped using DBSCAN, with TCRdist sequence similarity added in when clustering inside HLA-allele-positive subsets. Repertoires with fewer than 30,000 or more than 120,000 public chains were left out of co-occurrence clustering, as were five repertoires with anomalous nucleotide sharing. TCRdb retrieved this table from immuneACCESS and kept in-frame rearrangements only. Not all clones are present; in checked studies, unresolved V genes account for under half, and no reason is known for the remainder. V and J calls and clone size are as listed in that table; D and trimming were resolved from the DNA. The sample includes roughly 130,000 clones, with approximately 79% observed a single time. Of the sample, approximately 4% falls within the top ten clones.

CDR1 and CDR2, looked up from the germline V gene, are SGHNT and YENEEA. The CDR3 contains 16 residues, cysteine and phenylalanine counted. Only CDR3 DNA is held: 48 bases, read in frame from base 1. Relative to germline, V is 5 bases shorter and J is 0 bases shorter, with 16 bases between their ends. This specimen comes from a study of cytomegalovirus exposure and HLA in healthy donors (dated by TCRdb to about 2017). About the full investigation: An earlier analysis of around 600 of the donors reported approximately 270 Gb of sequence data and around 120 million unique TCR beta sequences from some 180 million T cells. Roughly 300 gigabases of sequencing data and 91 million or so unique TCR sequences made up an early release that covered 640 HLA-typed donors. Among the roughly 370 genotyped donors, 81% belonged to the genetic ancestry cluster associated with self-reported Caucasian donors. The study was designed to test whether signatures of past pathogen exposure could be identified by cataloging public T cell receptors. Using immunosequencing, the study profiled T cell repertoires from about 650 subjects and related those repertoires to cytomegalovirus serostatus. In addition to the first cohort of hundreds of subjects, a separate validation cohort of 120 different subjects was used. To predict cytomegalovirus infection status, the study combined high-throughput TCR immunosequencing, statistical association of individual TCRs with disease status, and machine learning. To study patterns of TCR occurrence, a later analysis re-analyzed previously published TCR beta repertoires from 600 to 750 donors and added high-resolution HLA genotyping. The later analysis used no new phenotypic data to find candidate immune exposures, relying instead on TCR beta sequences and their occurrence across donors. To decide whether each TCR beta V gene segment behaved as functional or pseudogenic, an earlier analysis of some 540 of the donors relied on high-throughput TCR beta sequencing. Donor age, sex, ethnicity and CMV serostatus were collected together with the repertoire data. In a later genetic analysis, genome-wide SNP genotypes for 398 of the 666 donors were used, and that subset was treated as a discovery cohort. Every repertoire in the discovery cohort had been generated on one and the same sequencing platform. Class I and class II HLA loci were covered by the typing at four-digit resolution. Typing coverage varied by locus: about 620-630 donors for A, B, C, DRB1 and DQB1; 500 to 550 for DQA1; around 570 for DPA1; some 470 for DPB1. Because of strong linkage in the cohort, 4 to 6 DR-DQ haplotypes were treated as single units for association and clustering. Among 300 to 500 genotyped donors of the cohort, an average of about 220,000 unique TCR beta nucleotide sequences was sequenced per donor, of which roughly 17% were non-productive. Overall study results and their limits: Because the 87-base-pair reads could not distinguish some IMGT-functional V segments, including TRBV6-2 and TRBV6-3, those segments were excluded. In a later genetic analysis, a missense DCLRE1C variant was associated with V-gene and J-gene trimming of TCR beta chains, and the association was replicated in an independent cohort. The earlier analysis of a few hundred of the donors excluded fewer than 20 rarely observed V segments, including chromosome 9 orphons, because counts were too low. The classifier was reported to diagnose cytomegalovirus status with high specificity and sensitivity in both the original and validation cohorts. Compared with the roughly 710-donor mean, donors in an Asian-associated ancestry cluster had fewer N-insertions in productive TCRs, according to a later genetic analysis. For the cohort, immune exposure information was limited to CMV serostatus. The authors suggested that the approach could potentially be extended to other disease states and immunological phenotypes. Because some donors lacked HLA typing at each locus, the association tests relied only on the typed subset. The sequencing pipeline was judged likely to have produced a cluster of highly shared sequence variants as a technical artifact. Correlated functional status among segregating V segments might reflect linkage disequilibrium, but an unknown experimental factor could not be ruled out. A later analysis found that HLA-associated TCR beta chains were more clonally expanded and had lower generation probabilities than equally common non-associated chains. Most TCR sequences were seen in very few donors, while some public TCRs were found in many individuals. A later analysis found that most CMV-associated TCR beta chains appeared HLA-restricted, with HLA associations seemingly driven largely by CMV exposure. A further reported finding was that TCR beta sequences accurately predicted the HLA-A and HLA-B alleles for most subjects in the first cohort. The cohort was sequenced for TCR beta chains only, and without alpha or paired-chain data the features that could be detected were limited. According to a later analysis, TCR association rates differed among HLA loci, with DRB1 alleles showing the most associated TCRs and HLA-C alleles showing the fewest. The presence/absence analyses assumed that sequencing depth was roughly uniform across donors, and that assumption may not be true. A later analysis reported that several top co-occurrence clusters appeared linked to parvovirus B19, influenza, CMV and Epstein-Barr virus. In the study, 164 TCR beta chains were listed as associated with cytomegalovirus. In an earlier analysis of 500 to 650 of the donors, most TCR beta V segments appeared in productive rearrangements about 90% or about 30% of the time, broadly matching IMGT annotations. Strong co-occurrence of HLA alleles, especially DR and DQ, made assigning TCR associations to individual alleles difficult. A later analysis associated 16,951 TCR beta sequences with specific HLA alleles at a false discovery rate of 0.05. A few of the identified cytomegalovirus-associated TCR beta chains were confirmed in vitro to be specific for cytomegalovirus antigens.

The material sequenced was PBMCs. The clonotype comes from a man between 18 and 29 years old in good health and CMV-seropositive. The sequence joins TRBV11-3 to TRBJ1-1; D gene: possibly TRBD1, on 5 matching bases. The CDR3 corresponds to CASSPGLGGMNTEAFF. The DNA reads TGTGCCAGCAGCCCTGGACTGGGGGGGATGAACACTGAAGCTTTCTTT.